This T cell receptor beta chain was captured by sequencing in a study of cytomegalovirus exposure and HLA in healthy donors. Background on the study: Earlier work reported 110 million or so unique TCR beta sequences from 150 million to 200 million T cells.

The study, taken as a whole, reports: Segments of the TCR beta V type were, in most cases, productive about 90% or about 30% of the time in an earlier analysis.

V lost 5 bases to trimming and J lost 7 bases; unmatched junction nucleotides: 10. Germline CDR1 and CDR2: MNHNS and SASEGT. The CDR3 has 15 amino acids. PCR involved 60 Vbeta and 13 Jbeta primers. Original data processing: In a later analysis, roughly 11 million of about 80 million unique beta chains occurred in at least two donors. Here immunoSEQ multiplex PCR was the method, and the copy in TCRdb shows in-frame clones only, minus some. That table gives V, J and clone size, and the DNA gave D and trimming. The table lists 130,000 or so clones, around nine tenths of them singletons. With regard to this clone: The antigen remains unidentified.

J is TRBJ2-4 and V is TRBV6-1, with 8 bases identical to TRBD1. The sequencing sample was made of PBMCs. The sequence came from a woman aged 25 to 39 in good health and CMV-seronegative. The DNA for the CDR3 is TGTGCCAGCAGTTCGACGACAGGGGTGACGAACATTCAGTACTTC. Translation: CASSSTTGVTNIQYF.